The TCR beta chain under discussion was sequenced for a study of cytomegalovirus exposure and HLA in healthy donors. It was with 60 Vbeta and 13 Jbeta primers that the PCR ran. The method was immunoSEQ multiplex PCR; TCRdb's version includes in-frame clones alone and lacks a portion of them. Among 80,000 or so clones, approximately 70% were seen once, and the ten largest hold around 10%. General study points: According to a later analysis, most TCR beta chains associated with CMV appeared HLA-restricted. For TCR beta chains, V- and J-gene trimming was later linked to a missense DCLRE1C variant. HLA alleles were associated with around 17,000 TCR beta sequences in a later analysis at 0.05 false discovery rate. There were over 150 TCR beta chains listed as cytomegalovirus-associated.

Regarding this clone: What it recognizes is unknown.

With 5 bases clipped from V and 6 bases from J, the junction kept 8 bases outside the gene matches. From germline, CDR1 is MNHNS and CDR2 SASEGT. The CDR3 has 15 amino acids. The TCR was taken from a woman aged 40 to 50 in good health and CMV-seropositive. The sample taken for sequencing was PBMCs. The rearrangement uses TRBV6-1 and TRBJ2-1, with 9 nucleotides matching TRBD2. The CDR3 here is CASSSELAGTNEQFF. CDR3 DNA sequence: TGTGCCAGCAGTTCCGAACTAGCGGGCACCAATGAGCAGTTCTTC.